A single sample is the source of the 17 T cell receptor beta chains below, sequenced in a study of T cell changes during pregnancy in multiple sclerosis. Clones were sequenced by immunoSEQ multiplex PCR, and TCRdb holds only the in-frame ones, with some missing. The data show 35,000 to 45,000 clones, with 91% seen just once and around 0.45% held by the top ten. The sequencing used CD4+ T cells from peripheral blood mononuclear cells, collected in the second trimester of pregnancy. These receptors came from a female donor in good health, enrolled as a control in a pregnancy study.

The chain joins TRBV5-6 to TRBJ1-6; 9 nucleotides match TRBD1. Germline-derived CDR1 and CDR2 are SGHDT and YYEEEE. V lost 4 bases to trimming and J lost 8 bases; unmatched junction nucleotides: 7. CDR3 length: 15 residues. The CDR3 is CASSADRGSYSPLHF. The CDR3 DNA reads TGTGCCAGCAGCGCCGACAGGGGGTCCTATTCACCCCTCCACTTT.

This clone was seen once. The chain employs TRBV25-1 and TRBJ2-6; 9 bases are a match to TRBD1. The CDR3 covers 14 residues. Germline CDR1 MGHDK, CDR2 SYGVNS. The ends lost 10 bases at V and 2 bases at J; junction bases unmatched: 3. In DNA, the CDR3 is TGTGCCACTGGGACAGGGACTGGGGCCAACGTCCTGACTTTC. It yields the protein CATGTGTGANVLTF.

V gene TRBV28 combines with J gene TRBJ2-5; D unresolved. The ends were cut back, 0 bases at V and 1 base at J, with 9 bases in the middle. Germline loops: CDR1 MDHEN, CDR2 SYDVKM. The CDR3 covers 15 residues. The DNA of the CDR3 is TGTGCCAGCAGTTTATGGGGCAAAGGCCAAGAGACCCAGTACTTC. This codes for CASSLWGKGQETQYF.

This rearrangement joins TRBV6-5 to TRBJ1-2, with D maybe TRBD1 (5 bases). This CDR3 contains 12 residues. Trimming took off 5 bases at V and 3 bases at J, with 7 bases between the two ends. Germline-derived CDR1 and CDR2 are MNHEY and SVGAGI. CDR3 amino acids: CASSGGDYGYTF. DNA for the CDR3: TGTGCCAGCAGTGGGGGGGACTATGGCTACACCTTC.

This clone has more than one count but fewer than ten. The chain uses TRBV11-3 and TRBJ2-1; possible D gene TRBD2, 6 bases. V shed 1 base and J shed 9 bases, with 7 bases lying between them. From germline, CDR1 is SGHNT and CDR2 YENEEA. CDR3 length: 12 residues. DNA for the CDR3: TGTGCCAGCAGCTTAGGGAGGGGTGAGCAGTTCTTC. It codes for CASSLGRGEQFF.

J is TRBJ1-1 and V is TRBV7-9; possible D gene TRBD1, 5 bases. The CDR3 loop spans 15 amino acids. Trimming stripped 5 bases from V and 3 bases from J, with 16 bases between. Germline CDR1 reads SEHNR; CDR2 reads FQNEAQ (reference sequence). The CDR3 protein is CASSPWRGADTEAFF. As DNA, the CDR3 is TGTGCCAGCAGCCCGTGGAGGGGCGCGGACACTGAAGCTTTCTTT.

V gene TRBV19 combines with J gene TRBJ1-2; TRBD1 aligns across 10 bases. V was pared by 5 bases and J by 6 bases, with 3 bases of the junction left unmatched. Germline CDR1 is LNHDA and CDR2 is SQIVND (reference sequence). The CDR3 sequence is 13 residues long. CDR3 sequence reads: CASSVDRGHGYTF. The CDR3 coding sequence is TGTGCCAGTAGTGTCGACAGGGGGCATGGCTACACCTTC.

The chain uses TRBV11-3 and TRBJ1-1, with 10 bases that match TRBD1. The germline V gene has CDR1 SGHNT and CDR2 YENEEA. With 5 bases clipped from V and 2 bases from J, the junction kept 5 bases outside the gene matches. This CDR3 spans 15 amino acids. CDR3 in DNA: TGTGCCAGCAGCACGGGGACAGGGGCAAACACTGAAGCTTTCTTT. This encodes CASSTGTGANTEAFF.

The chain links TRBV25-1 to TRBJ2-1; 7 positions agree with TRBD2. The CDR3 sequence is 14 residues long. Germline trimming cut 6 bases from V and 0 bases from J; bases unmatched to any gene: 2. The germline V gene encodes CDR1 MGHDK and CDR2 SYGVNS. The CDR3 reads CASSGGSSYNEQFF. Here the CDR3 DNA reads TGTGCCAGCAGCGGGGGGAGCTCCTACAATGAGCAGTTCTTC.

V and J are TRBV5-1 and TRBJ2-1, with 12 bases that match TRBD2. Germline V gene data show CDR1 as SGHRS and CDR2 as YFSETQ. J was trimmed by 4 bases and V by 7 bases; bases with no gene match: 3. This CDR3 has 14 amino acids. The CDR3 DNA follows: TGCGCCAGCCTAGGGACTAGCGGGTACAATGAGCAGTTCTTC. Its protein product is CASLGTSGYNEQFF. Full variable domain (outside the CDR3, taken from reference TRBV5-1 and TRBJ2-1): KAGVTQTPRYLIKTRGQQVTLSCSPISGHRSVSWYQQTPGQGLQFLFEYFSETQRNKGNFPGRFSGRQFSNSRSEMNVSTLELGDSALYLCASLGTSGYNEQFFGPGTRLTVL.

CDR3 region: CASSYRQGAPSLHF. The CDR3 DNA is TGTGCCAGCAGTTACCGGCAGGGGGCGCCGTCCCTCCACTTT. This chain uses TRBV6-6 with TRBJ1-6; 8 positions match TRBD1. Germline V lookup: CDR1 MNHNY, CDR2 SVGAGI (reference sequence). Trimming took 2 bases from V and 14 from J; bases not matched to a gene: 8. This CDR3 spans 14 amino acids.

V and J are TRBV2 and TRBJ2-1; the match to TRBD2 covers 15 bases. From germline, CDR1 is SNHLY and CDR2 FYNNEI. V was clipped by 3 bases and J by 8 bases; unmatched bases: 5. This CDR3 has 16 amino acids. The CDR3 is CASSEGGLAGGHEQFF. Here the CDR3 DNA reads TGTGCCAGCAGTGAGGGCGGACTAGCGGGGGGGCATGAGCAGTTCTTC.

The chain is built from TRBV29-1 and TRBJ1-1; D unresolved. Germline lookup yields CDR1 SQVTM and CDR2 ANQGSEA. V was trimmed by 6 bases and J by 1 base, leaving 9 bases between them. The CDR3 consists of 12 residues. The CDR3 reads CSVQQPNTEAFF. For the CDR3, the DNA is TGCAGCGTGCAACAGCCGAACACTGAAGCTTTCTTT.

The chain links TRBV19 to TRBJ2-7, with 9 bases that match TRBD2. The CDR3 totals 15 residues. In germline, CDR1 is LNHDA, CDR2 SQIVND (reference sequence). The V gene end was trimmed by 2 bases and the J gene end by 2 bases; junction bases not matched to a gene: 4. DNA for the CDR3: TGTGCCAGTAGTATAAGTAGCGGGGGTACCTACGAGCAGTACTTC. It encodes CASSISSGGTYEQYF.

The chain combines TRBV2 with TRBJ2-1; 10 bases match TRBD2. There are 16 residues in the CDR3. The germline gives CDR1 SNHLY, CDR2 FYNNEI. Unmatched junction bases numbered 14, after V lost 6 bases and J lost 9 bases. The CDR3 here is CASRRGLAAMKGEQFF. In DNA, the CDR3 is TGTGCCAGCAGACGCGGACTAGCGGCCATGAAGGGTGAGCAGTTCTTC.

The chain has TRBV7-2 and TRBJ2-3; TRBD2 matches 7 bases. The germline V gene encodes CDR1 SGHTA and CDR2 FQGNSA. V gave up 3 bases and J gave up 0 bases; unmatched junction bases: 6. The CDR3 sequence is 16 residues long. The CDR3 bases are TGTGCCAGCAGCTTGACGGGAGGTCCTAGCACAGATACGCAGTATTTT. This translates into CASSLTGGPSTDTQYF. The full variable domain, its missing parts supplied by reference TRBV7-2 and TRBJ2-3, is GAGVSQSPSNKVTEKGKDVELRCDPISGHTALYWYRQSLGQGLEFLIYFQGNSAPDKSGLPSDRFSAERTGGSVSTLTIQRTQQEDSAVYLCASSLTGGPSTDTQYFGPGTRLTVL.

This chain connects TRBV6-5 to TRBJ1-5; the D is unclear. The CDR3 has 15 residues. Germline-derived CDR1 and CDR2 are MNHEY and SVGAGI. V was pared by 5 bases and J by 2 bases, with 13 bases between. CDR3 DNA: TGTGCCAGCAGTCCCGTCGGGAGGGGCAATCAGCCCCAGCATTTT. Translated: CASSPVGRGNQPQHF.